The rows below give T cell receptor beta chains drawn from one sample of a study of T cell responses to AZD1222 COVID-19 vaccine. The table came from immunoSEQ multiplex PCR; TCRdb's copy has only in-frame clones and leaves some out. The data hold roughly 170,000 clones, with roughly nine tenths observed a single time. Sequenced material: peripheral blood, taken on day 0 of AZD1222 vaccination. The receptors here all came from an adult in good health. CDR3s include the opening cysteine and the closing phenylalanine or tryptophan. Each record gives: V gene, D gene, J gene, clone size, CDR3 DNA, CDR3 protein. The D gene is left open where the match is weak. Not every row has a clone size; where given, it reads once, few, many or a size class.

>TRBV19|.|TRBJ1-1|.
TGTGCCAGTAGTATATTTGGGGGAGTCGGCACTGAAGCTTTCTTT
CASSIFGGVGTEAFF
>TRBV10-3|.|TRBJ2-1|.
TGTGCCATCAGTGAGATAGATGCCAATGAGCAGTTCTTC
CAISEIDANEQFF
>TRBV5-6|.|TRBJ1-6|few
TGTGCCAGCAGCTTTGGGGTTGGTTCACCCCTCCACTTT
CASSFGVGSPLHF
>TRBV4-2|.|TRBJ1-2|.
TGTGCCAGCAGCCTAGATAAGGGTCGGGACGGAAATAACTATGGCTACACCTTC
CASSLDKGRDGNNYGYTF
>TRBV6-5|.|TRBJ1-6|once
TGTGCCAGCAGTTACTCGGCCCGCCCGGAAGCACCCCTCCACTTT
CASSYSARPEAPLHF
>TRBV18|.|TRBJ2-1|.
TGTGCCAGCTCACCACCCGCCTACAATGAGCAGTTCTTC
CASSPPAYNEQFF
>TRBV2|.|TRBJ2-3|.
TGTGCCAGCAAGTGGGGGGGCCCGGGAGATACGCAGTATTTT
CASKWGGPGDTQYF
>TRBV6-5|TRBD2|TRBJ2-7|.
TGTGCCAGCAGTTACGTGGCTAGCGGGGGAGGCGAGCAGTACTTC
CASSYVASGGGEQYF
>TRBV12-2|.|TRBJ1-1|few
TGTGCAAGTCGCTTAGGATCAGAGGGGACAGGGACCACTGAAGCTTTCTTT
CASRLGSEGTGTTEAFF
>TRBV7-6|.|TRBJ1-1|.
TGTGCCAGCAGCTTACAGCCTGGGGGAGGAAGGACTGAAGCTTTCTTT
CASSLQPGGGRTEAFF
>TRBV4-1|TRBD1|TRBJ2-2|.
TGCGCCAGCAGCCCGTGGGACAGGGCGGACACCGGGGAGCTGTTTTTT
CASSPWDRADTGELFF
>TRBV21-1|.|TRBJ1-5|.
TGTGCCAGCAGCAAAACCGGGGTGAGCAATCAGCCCCAGCATTTT
CASSKTGVSNQPQHF
>TRBV10-1|.|TRBJ1-1|.
TGCGCCAGCAGGGGGCGGGACACTGAAGCTTTCTTT
CASRGRDTEAFF
>TRBV5-6|TRBD1|TRBJ1-2|once
TGTGCCAGCAGCACGGGGACAGGGGATAACTATGGCTACACCTTC
CASSTGTGDNYGYTF
>TRBV9|.|TRBJ1-1|.
TGTGCCAGCAAGTCCTCGCTGAACACTGAAGCTTTCTTT
CASKSSLNTEAFF
>TRBV9|TRBD2|TRBJ2-5|.
TGTGCCAGCAGCTTATGGGGGAGGGCAGGCGAAGAGACCCAGTACTTC
CASSLWGRAGEETQYF
>TRBV7-6|.|TRBJ2-5|.
TGTGCCAGCAGCTTCCAAGAGACCCAGTACTTC
CASSFQETQYF
>TRBV30|.|TRBJ1-5|.
TGTGCCTGGAGTGTACTGGGGGTACGGCCCCAGCATTTT
CAWSVLGVRPQHF
>TRBV6-1|.|TRBJ1-2|.
TGTGCCAGCAGTGAATCAGGGGTCTATGGCTACACCTTC
CASSESGVYGYTF
>TRBV6-6|TRBD1|TRBJ2-7|.
TGTGCCAGCAGAAACCCGGGACAGGACCCAGACGAGCAGTACTTC
CASRNPGQDPDEQYF
>TRBV13|.|TRBJ1-2|.
TGTGCCAGCAGCTTAGAGGGGGAGGGCAGACCGACCTATGGCTACACCTTC
CASSLEGEGRPTYGYTF
>TRBV12-2|.|TRBJ1-5|.
TGTGCAAGTCGCTTTCTCGACAGGGTGAAGGACAATCAGCCCCAGCATTTT
CASRFLDRVKDNQPQHF
>TRBV20-1|.|TRBJ1-1|.
TGCAGTGGTAAACGAGAAGCTTTCTTT
CSGKREAFF
>TRBV7-6|.|TRBJ1-1|.
TGTGCCAGCAGCTTAGCGAAGGTCGGCAGTACTGAAGCTTTCTTT
CASSLAKVGSTEAFF
>TRBV5-6|TRBD1|TRBJ1-5|few
TGTGCCAGCAGCCTTTTTAGACAGGGAAGGGATCAGCCCCAGCATTTT
CASSLFRQGRDQPQHF
>TRBV21-1|.|TRBJ2-1|.
TGTGCCAGCAGCAAAGCAAGGCGGGGGGACAATGAGCAGTTCTTC
CASSKARRGDNEQFF
>TRBV19|TRBD1|TRBJ1-5|.
TGTGCCAGTACCTCCTTGGACAGGGGTTATCAGCCCCAGCATTTT
CASTSLDRGYQPQHF
>TRBV3-1/TRBV3-2|TRBD2|TRBJ2-5|.
TGTGCCAGCAGCCTCCAGCGGGGGGCCCAAGAGACCCAGTACTTC
CASSLQRGAQETQYF
>TRBV9|TRBD1|TRBJ2-7|few
TGTGCCAGCAGCGCCCACCCGGGACAGGGGTACGAGCAGTACTTC
CASSAHPGQGYEQYF
>TRBV27|.|TRBJ2-7|.
TGTGCCAGCAGTAGCACAGACTTTAGTGAGCAGTACTTC
CASSSTDFSEQYF
>TRBV3-1/TRBV3-2|.|TRBJ1-1|.
TGTGCCAGCAGCCACCCGGAGGGGAACACTGAAGCTTTCTTT
CASSHPEGNTEAFF
>TRBV9|TRBD1|TRBJ1-3|.
TGTGCCAGCAGCGTAGGCGGACAGGCCTCCTCTGGAAACACCATATATTTT
CASSVGGQASSGNTIYF
>TRBV19|.|TRBJ1-6|once
TGTGCCAGTAGTCCCAGAGCAGGCTCGTCACCCCTCCACTTT
CASSPRAGSSPLHF
>TRBV12-3/TRBV12-4|.|TRBJ1-1|few
TGTGCCAGCAGCCTTGGGACAAGTGGTGAAGCTTTCTTT
CASSLGTSGEAFF
>TRBV11-3|TRBD1|TRBJ2-3|.
TGTGCCAGCAGCCCATCCGGGACAGGATCGGATACGCAGTATTTT
CASSPSGTGSDTQYF
>TRBV9|.|TRBJ2-2|few
TGTGCCAGCAGCCCCACTGGACTCAACACCGGGGAGCTGTTTTTT
CASSPTGLNTGELFF
>TRBV4-3|TRBD1|TRBJ1-2|.
TGCGCCAGCAGCCAAGCCGCCAGAGGGCAGGGGGCTTATGGCTACACCTTC
CASSQAARGQGAYGYTF
>TRBV4-1|.|TRBJ1-5|.
TGCGCCAGCAGCCAATTCCGGGGGGATCAGCCCCAGCATTTT
CASSQFRGDQPQHF
>TRBV7-3|.|TRBJ1-1|.
TGTGCCAGCAGGAGAGGTGGAATCGGGGACACTGAAGCTTTCTTT
CASRRGGIGDTEAFF
>TRBV6-4|.|TRBJ1-4|.
TGTGCCAGCAGTGATGTGAATGAAAAACTGTTTTTT
CASSDVNEKLFF
>TRBV5-4|TRBD1|TRBJ1-2|.
TGTGCCAGCAGGACAGGGATCGACTATGGCTACACCTTC
CASRTGIDYGYTF
>TRBV19|TRBD2|TRBJ2-7|.
TGTGCCAGTTTCCGGGCCCCGGGGGGTTACGAGCAGTACTTC
CASFRAPGGYEQYF
>TRBV5-4|.|TRBJ1-6|.
TGTGCCAGCAGCTTGGCCGAACAGAATAATTCACCCCTCCACTTT
CASSLAEQNNSPLHF